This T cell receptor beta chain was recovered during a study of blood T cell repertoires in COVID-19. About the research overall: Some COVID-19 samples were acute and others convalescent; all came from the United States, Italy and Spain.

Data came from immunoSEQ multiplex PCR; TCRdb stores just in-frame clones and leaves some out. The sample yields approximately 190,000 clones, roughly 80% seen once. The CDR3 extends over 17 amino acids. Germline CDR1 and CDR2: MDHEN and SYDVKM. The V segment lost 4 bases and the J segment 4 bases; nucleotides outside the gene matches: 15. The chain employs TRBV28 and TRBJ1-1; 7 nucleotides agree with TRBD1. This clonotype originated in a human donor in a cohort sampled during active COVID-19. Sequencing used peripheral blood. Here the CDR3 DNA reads TGTGCCAGCAGTTCTCACAGGGGTTCGCATATTACCACTGAAGCTTTCTTT. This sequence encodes CASSSHRGSHITTEAFF.